The clone carrying this T cell receptor (beta chain) was seen once. Per germline, CDR1 SEHNR and CDR2 FQNEAQ (reference sequence). J was trimmed by 6 bases and V by 5 bases; bases with no gene match: 6. This CDR3 contains 13 residues. The data originate from a study of neurological immune-mediated disorders. The cDNA was synthesized by 5'RACE incorporating 10-nucleotide random UMIs. MiXCR, applied by TCRdb to the 5' RACE reads, yields one record per CDR3 protein. The sample lists some 4,500 distinct CDR3 sequences, 20% to 30% occurring once. The V and J genes are TRBV7-9 and TRBJ2-7; 8 nucleotides align to TRBD1. The clonotype comes from a woman aged 60-75 years with HTLV-1-associated myelopathy (HAM/TSP). The sample comprised CD8+ T cells from blood. In DNA, the CDR3 is TGTGCCAGCAGCCCGGACAGGGTAGCCGAGCAGTACTTC. Its protein is CASSPDRVAEQYF. The full variable domain, in which reference TRBV7-9 and TRBJ2-7 provide the parts outside the CDR3, is DTGVSQNPRHKITKRGQNVTFRCDPISEHNRLYWYRQTLGQGPEFLTYFQNEAQLEKSRLLSDRFSAERPKGSFSTLEIQRTEQGDSAMYLCASSPDRVAEQYFGPGTRLTVT.